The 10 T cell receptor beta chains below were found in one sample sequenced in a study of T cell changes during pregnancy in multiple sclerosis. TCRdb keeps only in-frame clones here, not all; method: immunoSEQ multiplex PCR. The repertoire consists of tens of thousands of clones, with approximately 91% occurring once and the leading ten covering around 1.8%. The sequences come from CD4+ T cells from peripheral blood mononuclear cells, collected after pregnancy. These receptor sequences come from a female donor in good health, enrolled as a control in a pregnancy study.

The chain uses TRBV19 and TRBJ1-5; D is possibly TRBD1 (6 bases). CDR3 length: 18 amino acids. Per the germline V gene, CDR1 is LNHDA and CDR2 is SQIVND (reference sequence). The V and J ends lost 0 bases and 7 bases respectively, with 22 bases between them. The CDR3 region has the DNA TGTGCCAGTAGTATAGATCGGCACAGGGTAAGGGGCGCCCAGCCCCAGCATTTT. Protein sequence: CASSIDRHRVRGAQPQHF.

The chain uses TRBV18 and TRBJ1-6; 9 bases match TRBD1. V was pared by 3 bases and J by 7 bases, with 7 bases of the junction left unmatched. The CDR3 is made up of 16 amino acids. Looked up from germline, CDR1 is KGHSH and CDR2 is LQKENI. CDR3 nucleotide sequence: TGTGCCAGCTCACCGGGCTGGACAGGGGAAAATTCACCCCTCCACTTT. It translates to CASSPGWTGENSPLHF.

CDR3 DNA sequence: TGTGCCAGCTGGGGCTATTATAGCAATCAGCCCCAGCATTTT. This encodes CASWGYYSNQPQHF. The gene calls are TRBV19 and TRBJ1-5; TRBD1 might be the D (5 bases). The CDR3 sequence is 14 residues long. Trimming shortened V by 9 bases and J by 0 bases, and 12 bases separated the two germline ends. Per the germline V gene, CDR1 is LNHDA and CDR2 is SQIVND (reference sequence). Variable domain in full (rest from reference TRBV19 and TRBJ1-5): DGGITQSPKYLFRKEGQNVTLSCEQNLNHDAMYWYRQDPGQGLRLIYYSQIVNDFQKGDIAEGYSVSREKKESFPLTVTSAQKNPTAFYLCASWGYYSNQPQHFGDGTRLSIL.

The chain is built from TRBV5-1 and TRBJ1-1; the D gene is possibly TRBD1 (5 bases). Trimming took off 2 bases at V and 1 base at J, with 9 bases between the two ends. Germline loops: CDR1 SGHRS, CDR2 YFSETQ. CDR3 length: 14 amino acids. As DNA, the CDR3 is TGCGCCAGCAGCTTTTCAGGGTCGAACACTGAAGCTTTCTTT. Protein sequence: CASSFSGSNTEAFF.

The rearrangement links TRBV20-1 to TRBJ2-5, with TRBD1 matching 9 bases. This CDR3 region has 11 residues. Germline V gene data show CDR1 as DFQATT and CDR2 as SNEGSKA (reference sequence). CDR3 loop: CRPQGAETQYF. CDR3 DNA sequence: TGCAGACCACAGGGGGCGGAGACCCAGTACTTC.

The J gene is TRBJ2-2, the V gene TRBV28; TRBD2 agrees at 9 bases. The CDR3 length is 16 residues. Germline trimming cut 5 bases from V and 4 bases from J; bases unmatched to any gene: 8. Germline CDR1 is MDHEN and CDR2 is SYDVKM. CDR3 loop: CASSNRLAEFTGELFF. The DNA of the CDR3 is TGTGCCAGCAGTAACAGACTAGCGGAGTTCACCGGGGAGCTGTTTTTT.

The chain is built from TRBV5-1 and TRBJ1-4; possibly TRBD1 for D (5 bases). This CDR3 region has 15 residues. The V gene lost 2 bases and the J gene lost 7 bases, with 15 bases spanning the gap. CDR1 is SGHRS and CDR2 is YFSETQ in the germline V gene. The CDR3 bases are TGCGCCAGCAGCTTCACAGGCTACCCGGGTGAAAAACTGTTTTTT. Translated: CASSFTGYPGEKLFF.

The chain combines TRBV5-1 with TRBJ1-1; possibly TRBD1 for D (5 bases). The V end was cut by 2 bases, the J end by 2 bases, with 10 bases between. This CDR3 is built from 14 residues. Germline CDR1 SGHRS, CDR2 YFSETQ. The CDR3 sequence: CASSFGQRNTEAFF. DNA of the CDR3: TGCGCCAGCAGCTTCGGACAACGAAACACTGAAGCTTTCTTT.

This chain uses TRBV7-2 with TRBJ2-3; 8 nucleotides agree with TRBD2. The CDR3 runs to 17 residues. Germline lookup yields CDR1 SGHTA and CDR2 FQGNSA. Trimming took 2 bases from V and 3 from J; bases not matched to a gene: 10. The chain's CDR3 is CASSLFGAGVGTDTQYF. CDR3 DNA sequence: TGTGCCAGCAGCTTATTTGGAGCGGGAGTGGGAACAGATACGCAGTATTTT. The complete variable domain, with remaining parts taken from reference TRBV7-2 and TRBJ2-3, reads GAGVSQSPSNKVTEKGKDVELRCDPISGHTALYWYRQSLGQGLEFLIYFQGNSAPDKSGLPSDRFSAERTGGSVSTLTIQRTQQEDSAVYLCASSLFGAGVGTDTQYFGPGTRLTVL.

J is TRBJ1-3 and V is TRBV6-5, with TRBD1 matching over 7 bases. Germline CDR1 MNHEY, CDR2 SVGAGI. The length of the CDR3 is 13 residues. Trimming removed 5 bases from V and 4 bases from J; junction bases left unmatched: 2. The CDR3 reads CASSRDSGNTIYF. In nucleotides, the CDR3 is TGTGCCAGCAGTCGGGACAGCGGAAACACCATATATTTT.